The present entry profiles one T cell receptor beta chain with its context. The blood RNA (from unsorted whole blood) was obtained, and germline DNA was also extracted. Making TCR beta cDNA involved approximately 480 ng total RNA and a constant-region primer. The TCR beta library was amplified through three nested multiplex PCR rounds in a modified ARM-PCR procedure. Investigators reported that the first two PCR rounds, at 10 cycles each, used TRBV1-TRBV30 forward primers with a C-beta reverse primer. Using its own MiXCR run on the multiplex PCR reads, TCRdb lists one record per CDR3 protein. This sample has approximately 210,000 distinct CDR3 sequences, with about two thirds found just once. The CDR3 has 15 amino acids. The V and J ends lost 5 bases and 1 base respectively, with 15 bases between them. Germline V CDR1 and CDR2: SGHRS, YFSETQ. The data originate from a study of tumor-infiltrating lymphocytes in primary liver carcinoma. Overall study context: Regardless of tissue type, samples showed similar yields of roughly 3.65 to 8 million productive TCRbeta reads.

This clonotype was obtained from a woman between 55 and 75 years old with primary liver carcinoma and hepatitis B virus infection. This rearrangement joins TRBV5-1 to TRBJ1-1; TRBD1 might be the D (6 bases). The sample taken for sequencing was peripheral blood. The CDR3 nucleotides read TGCGCCAGCAGTCCTTTCGGGGGCGAGAACACTGAAGCTTTCTTT. Residues: CASSPFGGENTEAFF.